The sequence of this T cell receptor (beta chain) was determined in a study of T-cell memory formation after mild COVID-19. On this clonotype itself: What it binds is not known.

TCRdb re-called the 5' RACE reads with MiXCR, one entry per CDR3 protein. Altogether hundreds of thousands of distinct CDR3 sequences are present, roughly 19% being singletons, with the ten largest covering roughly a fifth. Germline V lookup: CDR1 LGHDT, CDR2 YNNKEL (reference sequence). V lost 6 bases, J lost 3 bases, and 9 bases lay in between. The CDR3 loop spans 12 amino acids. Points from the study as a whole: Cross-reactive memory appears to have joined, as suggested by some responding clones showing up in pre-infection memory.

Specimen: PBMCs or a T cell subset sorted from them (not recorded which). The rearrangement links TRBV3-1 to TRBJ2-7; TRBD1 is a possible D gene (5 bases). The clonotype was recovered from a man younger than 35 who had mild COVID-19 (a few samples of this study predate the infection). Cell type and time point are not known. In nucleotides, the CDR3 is TGTGCCAGCAGGGCCCAGGGCTACGAGCAGTACTTC. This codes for CASRAQGYEQYF.